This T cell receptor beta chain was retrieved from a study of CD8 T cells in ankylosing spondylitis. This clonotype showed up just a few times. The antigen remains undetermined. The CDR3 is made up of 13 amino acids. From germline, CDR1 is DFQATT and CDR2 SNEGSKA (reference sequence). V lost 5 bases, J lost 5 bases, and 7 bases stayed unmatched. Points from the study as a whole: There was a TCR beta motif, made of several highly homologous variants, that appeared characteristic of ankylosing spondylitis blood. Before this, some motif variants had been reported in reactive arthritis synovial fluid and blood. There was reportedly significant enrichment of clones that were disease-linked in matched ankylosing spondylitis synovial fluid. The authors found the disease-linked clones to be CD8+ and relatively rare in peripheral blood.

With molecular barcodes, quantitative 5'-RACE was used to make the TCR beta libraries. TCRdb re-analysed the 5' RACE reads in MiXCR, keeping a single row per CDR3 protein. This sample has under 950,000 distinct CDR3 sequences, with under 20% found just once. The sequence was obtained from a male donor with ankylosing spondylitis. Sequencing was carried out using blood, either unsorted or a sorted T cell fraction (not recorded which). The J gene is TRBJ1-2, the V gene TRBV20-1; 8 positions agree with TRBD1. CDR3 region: CSALDRVEYGYTF. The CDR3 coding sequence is TGCAGTGCTCTGGACAGGGTAGAGTATGGCTACACCTTC.